A selection of T cell receptor beta chains follows, all from one sample in a study of shared clonotypes between healthy human individuals. Assay used: immunoSEQ multiplex PCR; TCRdb lists only in-frame clones, some missing. Among about 820,000 clones listed, approximately 92% were seen once. The material sequenced was naive CD8+ T cells sorted from blood. These receptors were taken from a man aged 25-40 years in good health. CDR3s include the opening cysteine and the closing phenylalanine or tryptophan. The order of the fields is clone size, V gene, J gene, D gene, CDR3 DNA, CDR3 protein. D genes are given only for firm matches. Expanded clones get a size class; other rows say once, few or many, or leave the size out.

-,TRBV5-5,TRBJ2-7,-,TGTGCCAGCAACACCGGTAGGGGGGTAGTTAACGAGCAGTACTTC,CASNTGRGVVNEQYF
-,TRBV6-5,TRBJ2-5,TRBD1,TGTGCCAGCAGTTACGGGACAGGACAAGAGACCCAGTACTTC,CASSYGTGQETQYF
-,TRBV27,TRBJ1-2,-,TGTGCCAGCACCCGGGACGGATCTTATGGCTACACCTTC,CASTRDGSYGYTF
-,TRBV27,TRBJ2-7,-,TGTGCCAGCAGTTGGACAGACTCGTACGAGCAGTACTTC,CASSWTDSYEQYF
-,TRBV5-5,TRBJ2-1,-,TGTGCCAGCAGCTTGACAGAGCAGTTCTTC,CASSLTEQFF
once,TRBV5-1,TRBJ2-7,-,TGCGCCAGCAGGGGAGGAGCGGGTAACAACGAGCAGTACTTC,CASRGGAGNNEQYF
-,TRBV25-1,TRBJ1-5,-,TGTGCCAGCAGGGCCAGGGAAAATCAGCCCCAGCATTTT,CASRARENQPQHF
-,TRBV28,TRBJ2-2,-,TGTGCCAGCAGGACCAGGGGGGGTACCGGGGAGCTGTTTTTT,CASRTRGGTGELFF
-,TRBV6-6,TRBJ1-2,TRBD1,TGTGCCAGCAGAAACAGGGGGCCTTTGTACTATGGCTACACCTTC,CASRNRGPLYYGYTF
-,TRBV30,TRBJ2-2,-,TGTGCCTGGAGTTCCTTCGACAGGAACACCGGGGAGCTGTTTTTT,CAWSSFDRNTGELFF
once,TRBV28,TRBJ2-7,-,TGTGCCAGCAGCTCACTTTCCTACGAGCAGTACTTC,CASSSLSYEQYF
-,TRBV7-9,TRBJ2-1,-,TGTGCCAGCAGCTTGGAGACGAAGGGCGATGAGCAGTTCTTC,CASSLETKGDEQFF
-,TRBV14,TRBJ2-6,TRBD1,TGTGCCAGCAGCCCAAGATGGGCTCCGGGACAGCACTACTCTGGGGCCAACGTCCTGACTTTC,CASSPRWAPGQHYSGANVLTF
-,TRBV28,TRBJ1-5,-,TGTGCCAGCAGTTTGGAGGGGGTGAGGAATCAGCCCCAGCATTTT,CASSLEGVRNQPQHF
-,TRBV5-4,TRBJ2-7,TRBD2,TGTGCCAGCAGCTCCACAGGAAGGGAGGGCGGGGAGCAGTACTTC,CASSSTGREGGEQYF
-,TRBV4-1,TRBJ2-7,TRBD2,TGCGCCAGCAGCCAACTGGGGCGGGGGATCCCCGAGCAGTACTTC,CASSQLGRGIPEQYF
once,TRBV7-9,TRBJ2-5,-,TGTGCCAGCAGCTTAGGGGACAACGCCCTCGCCCAGTACTTC,CASSLGDNALAQYF
-,TRBV2,TRBJ2-7,-,TGTGCCACTCAAGGGAGGCTCTACGAGCAGTACTTC,CATQGRLYEQYF
-,TRBV10-3,TRBJ1-2,-,TGTGCCATCAGTGATACAGGACAGAACTATGGCTACACCTTC,CAISDTGQNYGYTF
-,TRBV4-3,TRBJ2-7,-,TGCGCCAGCAGCCAAGATGGCGGGACCTCCTACGAGCAGTACTTC,CASSQDGGTSYEQYF
-,TRBV2,TRBJ2-7,-,TGTGCCAGCATTGGCAAACCCTACGAGCAGTACTTC,CASIGKPYEQYF
-,TRBV9,TRBJ2-3,TRBD2,TGTGCCAGCAGCGGGCGGACTAGCGTCAATACGCAGTATTTT,CASSGRTSVNTQYF
-,TRBV4-3,TRBJ2-7,TRBD2,TGCGCCAGCAGCCCCACCGTGGCGGGAGTCTACGAGCAGTACTTC,CASSPTVAGVYEQYF
-,TRBV7-8,TRBJ2-1,-,TGTGCCAGCAGCTTAGTACACATCCGAAGCTCCTACAATGAGCAGTTCTTC,CASSLVHIRSSYNEQFF
-,TRBV29-1,TRBJ2-1,TRBD2,TGCAGCGTTGCGCTAGCGGGATTTCAACCAGGGTCTGATGAGCAGTTCTTC,CSVALAGFQPGSDEQFF
once,TRBV4-1,TRBJ2-5,-,TGCGCCAGCGCTCTGGTGGCAGGGCCCCAAGAGACCCAGTACTTC,CASALVAGPQETQYF
-,TRBV27,TRBJ2-1,TRBD2,TGTGCCAGCAGTCTCAGCGGGAGGGCCAACAATGAGCAGTTCTTC,CASSLSGRANNEQFF
-,TRBV28,TRBJ2-1,-,TGTGCCAGCAGTTTATTAATCGGGGCCTCGGGTGAGCAGTTCTTC,CASSLLIGASGEQFF
-,TRBV2,TRBJ2-5,-,TGTGCCAGCAGTGAAGAAAGTTTTGGGGACACGGAGACCCAGTACTTC,CASSEESFGDTETQYF
-,TRBV29-1,TRBJ2-3,TRBD2,TGCAGCGTTGCCCGGACTAGCGAGAACACAGATACGCAGTATTTT,CSVARTSENTDTQYF
-,TRBV7-9,TRBJ2-2,-,TGTGCCAGCAGGACCTGGGAGTTCGCCGGGGAGCTGTTTTTT,CASRTWEFAGELFF
-,TRBV13,TRBJ2-7,TRBD1,TGTGCCAGCAGCTTGGGACAGGGGTACTCCTACGAGCAGTACTTC,CASSLGQGYSYEQYF
-,TRBV5-1,TRBJ1-1,TRBD1,TGCGCCAGCAGCTTGGGGCAGGGGGCGTCGAAAAGGAACACTGAAGCTTTCTTT,CASSLGQGASKRNTEAFF
-,TRBV4-1,TRBJ2-7,TRBD2,TGCGCCAGCAGCACCTACCCTAGCGGGAGGGGAACCTACGAGCAGTACTTC,CASSTYPSGRGTYEQYF